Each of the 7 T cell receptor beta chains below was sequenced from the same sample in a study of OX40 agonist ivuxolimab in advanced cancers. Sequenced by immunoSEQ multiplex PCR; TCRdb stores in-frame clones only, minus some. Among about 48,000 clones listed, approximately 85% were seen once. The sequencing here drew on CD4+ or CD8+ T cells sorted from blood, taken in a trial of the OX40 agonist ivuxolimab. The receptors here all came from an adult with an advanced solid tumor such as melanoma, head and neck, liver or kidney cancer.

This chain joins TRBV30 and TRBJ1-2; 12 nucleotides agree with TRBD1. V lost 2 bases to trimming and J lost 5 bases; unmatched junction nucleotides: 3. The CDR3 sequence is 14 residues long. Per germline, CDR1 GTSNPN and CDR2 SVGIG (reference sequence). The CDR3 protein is CAWSRDRGQYGYTF. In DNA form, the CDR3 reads TGTGCCTGGAGTCGGGACAGGGGGCAATATGGCTACACCTTC.

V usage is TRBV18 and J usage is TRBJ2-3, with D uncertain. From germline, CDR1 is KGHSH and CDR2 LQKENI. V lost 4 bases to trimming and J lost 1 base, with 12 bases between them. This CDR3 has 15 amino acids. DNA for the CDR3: TGTGCCAGCTCACTTCCATACCCTCGCACAGATACGCAGTATTTT. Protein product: CASSLPYPRTDTQYF.

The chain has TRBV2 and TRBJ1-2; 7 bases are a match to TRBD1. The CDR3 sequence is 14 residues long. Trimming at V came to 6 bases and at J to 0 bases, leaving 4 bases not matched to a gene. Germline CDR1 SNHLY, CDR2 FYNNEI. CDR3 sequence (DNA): TGTGCCAGCAGCTGGGACAGAACTAACTATGGCTACACCTTC. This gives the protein CASSWDRTNYGYTF.

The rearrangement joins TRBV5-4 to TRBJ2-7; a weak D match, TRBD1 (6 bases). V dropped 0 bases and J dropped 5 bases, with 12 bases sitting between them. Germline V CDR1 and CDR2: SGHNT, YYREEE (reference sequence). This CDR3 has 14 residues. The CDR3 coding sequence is TGTGCCAGCAGCTTGGTGAACAGGGACCACGAGCAGTACTTC. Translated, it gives CASSLVNRDHEQYF.

In DNA form, the CDR3 reads TGTGCCAGCAGCCCTAAAGACAGGGCTGGCTACACCTTC. Protein sequence: CASSPKDRAGYTF. The chain employs TRBV7-9 and TRBJ1-2; 7 nucleotides match TRBD1. V dropped 5 bases and J dropped 7; count of bases not matched to a gene: 7. CDR3 length: 13 residues. Per the germline V gene, CDR1 is SEHNR and CDR2 is FQNEAQ (reference sequence).

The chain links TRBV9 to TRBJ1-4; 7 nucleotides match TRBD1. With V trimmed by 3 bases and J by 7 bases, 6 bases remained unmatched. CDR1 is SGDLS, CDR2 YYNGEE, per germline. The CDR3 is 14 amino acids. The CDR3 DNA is TGTGCCAGCAGCGCGTCGACAGGGTTTGAAAAACTGTTTTTT. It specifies CASSASTGFEKLFF.

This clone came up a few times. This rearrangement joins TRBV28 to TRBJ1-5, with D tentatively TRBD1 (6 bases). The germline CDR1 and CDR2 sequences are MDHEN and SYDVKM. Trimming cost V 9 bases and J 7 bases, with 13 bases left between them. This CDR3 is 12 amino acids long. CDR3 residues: CASCPGHQPQHF. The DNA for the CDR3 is TGTGCCAGTTGCCCGGGACACCAGCCCCAGCATTTT.